The source of this TCR beta chain is a study of breast tumors, draining lymph nodes, adjacent tissues. TCRdb itself ran the multiplex PCR reads through MiXCR, one entry per CDR3 protein. The sample records around 25,000 distinct CDR3 sequences, about 25% being singletons. Ten or more counts support this clonotype. Its specificity is not known. Findings and caveats of the study: Data only fit, rather than demonstrated, lymph node origin of most tumor T cells. Tumors had less TCR diversity than lymph nodes, more than nontumor tissue.

Sequencing was performed on breast tumor tissue. This clonotype originated in a female donor with breast cancer. Some clones in this sample may be carry-over from other donors' samples.

The CDR3 DNA follows: TGCGCCAGCAGCTTGGAGGGAAACAATGAGCAGTTCTTC. Amino acids: CASSLEGNNEQFF. V gene TRBV5-1 combines with J gene TRBJ2-1; D is unresolved. The germline CDR1 and CDR2 sequences are SGHRS and YFSETQ. Deletions cut 0 bases from V and 5 bases from J, with 6 bases between. This CDR3 has 13 amino acids.